The clone carrying this TCR beta chain occurred once. Authors' analysis steps: Estimation of nucleated cell counts was performed using reference gene primer amplification. Repertoires were generated with immunoSEQ multiplex PCR, while TCRdb's copy carries only in-frame clones and drops some. The V and J calls and clone size were taken over from that table, and D and trimming were inferred from the DNA. Here the sample spans approximately 30,000 clones, around 82% being singletons. This CDR3 spans 14 amino acids. The V and J ends lost 5 bases and 6 bases, in that order; junction bases with no gene match: 2. Germline lookup yields CDR1 SGHTA and CDR2 FQGNSA. These data come from a study of blood T cell repertoires in COVID-19. Study background: Sample material is recorded as cDNA or gDNA derived from T cells, B-cell-depleted T cells, or PBMCs.

V and J are TRBV7-2 and TRBJ1-6; TRBD1 matches at 9 bases. The source material was peripheral blood. This TCR was sampled from a man aged 65 to 85 with active COVID-19. CDR3 nucleotides: TGTGCCAGCAGCCAGGGACAGGGTAATTCACCCCTCCACTTT. Amino acid sequence: CASSQGQGNSPLHF.